This is a list of T cell receptor beta chains from one sample in a study of control samples from healthy donors and cancer patients. TCRdb keeps only in-frame clones here, not all; method: immunoSEQ multiplex PCR. The sample holds about 410,000 clones; 80% to 95% are singletons and the top ten take about 6.3%. Sequencing input: PBMCs. Source of these receptors: a man aged 35-49 years with head and neck cancer. Each CDR3 is given with its conserved first and last residue. D genes are given only for firm matches. A row's size may be missing; if present it is once, few, many or a size class.

V gene	clone size	D gene	J gene	CDR3 protein	CDR3 DNA
TRBV13	.	.	TRBJ1-5	CASSLGKESNQPQHF	TGTGCCAGCAGCTTAGGAAAGGAAAGCAATCAGCCCCAGCATTTT
TRBV5-1	.	TRBD1	TRBJ2-7	CASSGQGPNLRF	TGCGCCAGCAGCGGACAGGGCCCTAACCTACGCTTC
TRBV12-3/TRBV12-4	.	.	TRBJ1-1	CASSLGRGFF	TGTGCCAGCAGTTTAGGGCGTGGGTTCTTT
TRBV4-3	.	.	TRBJ2-5	CASSQEGMKETQYF	TGCGCCAGCAGCCAAGAAGGAATGAAAGAGACCCAGTACTTC
TRBV5-4	.	.	TRBJ2-2	CASSLVGPGELFF	TGTGCCAGCAGCTTGGTAGGGCCCGGGGAGCTGTTTTTT
TRBV7-8	once	TRBD2	TRBJ2-1	CASSLRAGGNNEQFF	TGTGCCAGCAGCTTAAGGGCGGGGGGGAACAATGAGCAGTTCTTC
TRBV29-1	.	TRBD2	TRBJ2-2	CSVQTSGGPNTGELFF	TGCAGCGTTCAGACTAGCGGGGGGCCGAACACCGGGGAGCTGTTTTTT
TRBV29-1	.	TRBD1	TRBJ2-2	CSVDQTGYGELFF	TGCAGCGTTGATCAGACAGGGTACGGGGAGCTGTTTTTT
TRBV27	.	.	TRBJ1-2	CASSPSRVRSPYGYTF	TGTGCCAGCAGTCCCTCCCGGGTCAGGAGCCCATATGGCTACACCTTC
TRBV6-2/TRBV6-3	few	.	TRBJ1-2	CASSRTDPVYGYTF	TGTGCCAGCAGTAGGACGGACCCTGTTTATGGCTACACCTTC
TRBV30	.	.	TRBJ1-5	CAWSDTRGNQPQHF	TGTGCCTGGAGTGACACCCGGGGCAATCAGCCCCAGCATTTT
TRBV19	few	TRBD1	TRBJ2-7	CASSRDSRYEQYF	TGTGCCAGTAGTAGGGACAGCCGCTACGAGCAGTACTTC
TRBV7-2	.	.	TRBJ1-1	CASSLYGGTNTEAFF	TGTGCCAGCAGCTTATACGGGGGGACGAACACTGAAGCTTTCTTT
TRBV24-1	.	TRBD1	TRBJ2-3	CATSGYTGVEDSYRTDTQYF	TGTGCCACCAGTGGGTACACAGGGGTTGAGGATTCCTATCGCACAGATACGCAGTATTTT
TRBV6-1	.	.	TRBJ1-5	CASSGGRGQGNQPQHF	TGTGCCAGCAGTGGGGGCCGGGGGCAAGGCAATCAGCCCCAGCATTTT
TRBV24-1	.	TRBD2	TRBJ2-1	CATSPGGVNEQFF	TGTGCCACCAGTCCCGGGGGGGTCAATGAGCAGTTCTTC
TRBV18	.	.	TRBJ2-3	CASSPPKTGGTDTQYF	TGTGCCAGCTCACCTCCTAAGACAGGCGGGACAGATACGCAGTATTTT
TRBV7-2	.	.	TRBJ2-5	CASSLVGQETQYF	TGTGCCAGCAGCTTAGTTGGCCAAGAGACCCAGTACTTC
TRBV11-2	once	.	TRBJ2-3	CASSLDQTPDTQYF	TGTGCCAGCAGCTTAGATCAGACGCCCGATACGCAGTATTTT
TRBV29-1	.	.	TRBJ2-7	CSVEGWADTSYEQYF	TGCAGCGTTGAAGGTTGGGCGGACACATCCTACGAGCAGTACTTC
TRBV12-3/TRBV12-4	.	.	TRBJ2-1	CASSLSGANEQFF	TGTGCCAGCAGTTTGTCGGGGGCCAATGAGCAGTTCTTC
TRBV10-3	.	.	TRBJ1-1	CAIRGGRTEAFF	TGTGCCATCAGGGGGGGTAGAACTGAAGCTTTCTTT
TRBV3-1/TRBV3-2	few	TRBD2	TRBJ2-5	CASSLGGVETQYF	TGTGCCAGCAGCCTGGGGGGGGTGGAGACCCAGTACTTC
TRBV9	once	.	TRBJ2-2	CASSVVGGRSTGELFF	TGTGCCAGCAGCGTAGTAGGGGGGCGGAGCACCGGGGAGCTGTTTTTT
TRBV9	.	.	TRBJ1-1	CASSARGGWNTEAFF	TGTGCCAGCAGCGCCCGTGGGGGGTGGAACACTGAAGCTTTCTTT
TRBV6-5	once	.	TRBJ1-1	CASRQGVNTEAFF	TGTGCCAGCAGGCAGGGTGTGAACACTGAAGCTTTCTTT
TRBV27	.	.	TRBJ1-1	CASSTGLMNTEAFF	TGTGCCAGCAGTACAGGGCTCATGAACACTGAAGCTTTCTTT
TRBV5-6	.	.	TRBJ1-5	CASSRDGDQPQHF	TGTGCCAGCAGCCGTGACGGAGATCAGCCCCAGCATTTT
TRBV5-1	.	.	TRBJ2-3	CASSLGSRGNTDTQYF	TGCGCCAGCAGCTTGGGTAGCAGGGGAAACACAGATACGCAGTATTTT
TRBV5-1	.	.	TRBJ2-3	CASSLAGSGDTDTQYF	TGCGCCAGCAGCTTGGCCGGATCAGGAGACACAGATACGCAGTATTTT
TRBV19	.	TRBD1	TRBJ1-2	CASGRTGTAVGYTF	TGTGCCAGTGGCAGGACAGGGACAGCTGTCGGCTACACCTTC
TRBV19	.	.	TRBJ1-2	CASSTGTDNYGYTF	TGTGCCAGTAGCACTGGGACCGACAACTATGGCTACACCTTC
TRBV27	.	TRBD1	TRBJ2-1	CASRSPPGTGAVSSYNEQFF	TGTGCCAGCAGGTCCCCGCCCGGGACAGGGGCTGTTAGTTCCTACAATGAGCAGTTCTTC
TRBV5-1	.	.	TRBJ2-3	CASSLVNRREDTQYF	TGCGCCAGCAGCTTGGTAAACAGGCGAGAAGATACGCAGTATTTT
TRBV6-6	.	.	TRBJ2-3	CASSSLMATDTQYF	TGTGCCAGCAGTTCCCTCATGGCCACAGATACGCAGTATTTT
TRBV3-1/TRBV3-2	few	TRBD1	TRBJ1-1	CASSQAPDREAFF	TGTGCCAGCAGCCAAGCCCCGGACAGGGAAGCTTTCTTT
TRBV5-1	once	.	TRBJ1-5	CASSLGGGTQPQHF	TGCGCCAGCAGCTTGGGAGGGGGTACTCAGCCCCAGCATTTT
TRBV28	.	TRBD1	TRBJ1-1	CASSDRDRVNTEAFF	TGTGCCAGCAGTGACCGGGACAGGGTCAACACTGAAGCTTTCTTT
TRBV4-2	.	.	TRBJ2-2	CASSQGGPGANTGELFF	TGTGCCAGCAGCCAAGGGGGTCCGGGGGCGAACACCGGGGAGCTGTTTTTT
TRBV5-4	.	TRBD2	TRBJ2-4	CASSPGTSSIAKNIQYF	TGTGCCAGCAGCCCCGGGACTAGCAGTATAGCCAAAAACATTCAGTACTTC
TRBV6-5	.	TRBD1	TRBJ2-2	CASRLDRPGTGELFF	TGTGCCAGCAGACTGGACAGGCCTGGGACCGGGGAGCTGTTTTTT
TRBV25-1	.	.	TRBJ1-1	CASSGRGGIRAGTFAFF	TGTGCCAGCAGTGGCAGGGGCGGTATTCGTGCGGGGACGTTTGCTTTCTTT
TRBV9	.	TRBD2	TRBJ2-3	CASSVVLAGNTDTQYF	TGTGCCAGCAGCGTAGTGCTAGCGGGAAACACAGATACGCAGTATTTT
TRBV28	once	.	TRBJ2-7	CASSPAGTPLLQQYF	TGTGCCAGCAGTCCCGCCGGGACCCCGTTATTGCAGCAGTACTTC
TRBV6-5	.	TRBD1	TRBJ1-3	CASSLDRDSGNTIYF	TGTGCCAGCAGCCTGGACAGGGACTCTGGAAACACCATATATTTT
TRBV6-6	.	.	TRBJ2-2	CASSQRGLAVNTGELFF	TGTGCCAGCAGTCAACGGGGGCTAGCGGTAAACACCGGGGAGCTGTTTTTT
TRBV6-5	.	TRBD1	TRBJ1-6	CATVGTGYNSPLHF	TGTGCCACAGTGGGGACAGGCTATAATTCACCCCTCCACTTT
TRBV19	.	.	TRBJ2-5	CASSIGIQETQYF	TGTGCCAGTAGTATCGGGATCCAAGAGACCCAGTACTTC
TRBV12-3/TRBV12-4	.	.	TRBJ1-1	CASSFRDATEAFF	TGTGCCAGCAGTTTCCGGGACGCCACTGAAGCTTTCTTT
TRBV5-4	.	.	TRBJ1-6	CASSSDSSIHF	TGTGCCAGCAGCTCGGACAGCTCGATCCACTTT
TRBV19	.	.	TRBJ1-4	CASSVSGATNEKLFF	TGTGCCAGTAGTGTCTCAGGGGCAACTAATGAAAAACTGTTTTTT
TRBV7-9	.	TRBD1	TRBJ1-5	CASSTGTVGSNQPQHF	TGTGCCAGCAGCACAGGGACAGTCGGGAGCAATCAGCCCCAGCATTTT
TRBV11-2	once	.	TRBJ1-1	CASSEWGTPRMNTEAFF	TGTGCCAGCAGCGAATGGGGGACACCTCGGATGAACACTGAAGCTTTCTTT
TRBV19	.	TRBD2	TRBJ2-7	CASTGLAGDSYEQYF	TGTGCCAGTACCGGTCTCGCGGGGGACTCCTACGAGCAGTACTTC
TRBV11-2	.	TRBD2	TRBJ2-7	CASSLGAPGGGYEQYF	TGTGCCAGCAGCTTAGGAGCCCCGGGAGGCGGCTACGAGCAGTACTTC
TRBV9	.	.	TRBJ2-1	CASTPGVLVEGQFF	TGTGCCAGCACCCCGGGAGTTCTAGTTGAAGGGCAGTTCTTC
TRBV19	.	TRBD1	TRBJ2-7	CASSSWDRRYEQYF	TGTGCCAGTAGTAGTTGGGACAGACGCTACGAGCAGTACTTC
TRBV20-1	.	.	TRBJ1-2	CSVSGGLNYGYTF	TGCAGTGTTAGTGGGGGACTCAACTATGGCTACACCTTC
TRBV28	.	TRBD1	TRBJ2-7	CASSPWTGDYEQYF	TGTGCCAGCAGTCCCTGGACAGGGGACTACGAGCAGTACTTC